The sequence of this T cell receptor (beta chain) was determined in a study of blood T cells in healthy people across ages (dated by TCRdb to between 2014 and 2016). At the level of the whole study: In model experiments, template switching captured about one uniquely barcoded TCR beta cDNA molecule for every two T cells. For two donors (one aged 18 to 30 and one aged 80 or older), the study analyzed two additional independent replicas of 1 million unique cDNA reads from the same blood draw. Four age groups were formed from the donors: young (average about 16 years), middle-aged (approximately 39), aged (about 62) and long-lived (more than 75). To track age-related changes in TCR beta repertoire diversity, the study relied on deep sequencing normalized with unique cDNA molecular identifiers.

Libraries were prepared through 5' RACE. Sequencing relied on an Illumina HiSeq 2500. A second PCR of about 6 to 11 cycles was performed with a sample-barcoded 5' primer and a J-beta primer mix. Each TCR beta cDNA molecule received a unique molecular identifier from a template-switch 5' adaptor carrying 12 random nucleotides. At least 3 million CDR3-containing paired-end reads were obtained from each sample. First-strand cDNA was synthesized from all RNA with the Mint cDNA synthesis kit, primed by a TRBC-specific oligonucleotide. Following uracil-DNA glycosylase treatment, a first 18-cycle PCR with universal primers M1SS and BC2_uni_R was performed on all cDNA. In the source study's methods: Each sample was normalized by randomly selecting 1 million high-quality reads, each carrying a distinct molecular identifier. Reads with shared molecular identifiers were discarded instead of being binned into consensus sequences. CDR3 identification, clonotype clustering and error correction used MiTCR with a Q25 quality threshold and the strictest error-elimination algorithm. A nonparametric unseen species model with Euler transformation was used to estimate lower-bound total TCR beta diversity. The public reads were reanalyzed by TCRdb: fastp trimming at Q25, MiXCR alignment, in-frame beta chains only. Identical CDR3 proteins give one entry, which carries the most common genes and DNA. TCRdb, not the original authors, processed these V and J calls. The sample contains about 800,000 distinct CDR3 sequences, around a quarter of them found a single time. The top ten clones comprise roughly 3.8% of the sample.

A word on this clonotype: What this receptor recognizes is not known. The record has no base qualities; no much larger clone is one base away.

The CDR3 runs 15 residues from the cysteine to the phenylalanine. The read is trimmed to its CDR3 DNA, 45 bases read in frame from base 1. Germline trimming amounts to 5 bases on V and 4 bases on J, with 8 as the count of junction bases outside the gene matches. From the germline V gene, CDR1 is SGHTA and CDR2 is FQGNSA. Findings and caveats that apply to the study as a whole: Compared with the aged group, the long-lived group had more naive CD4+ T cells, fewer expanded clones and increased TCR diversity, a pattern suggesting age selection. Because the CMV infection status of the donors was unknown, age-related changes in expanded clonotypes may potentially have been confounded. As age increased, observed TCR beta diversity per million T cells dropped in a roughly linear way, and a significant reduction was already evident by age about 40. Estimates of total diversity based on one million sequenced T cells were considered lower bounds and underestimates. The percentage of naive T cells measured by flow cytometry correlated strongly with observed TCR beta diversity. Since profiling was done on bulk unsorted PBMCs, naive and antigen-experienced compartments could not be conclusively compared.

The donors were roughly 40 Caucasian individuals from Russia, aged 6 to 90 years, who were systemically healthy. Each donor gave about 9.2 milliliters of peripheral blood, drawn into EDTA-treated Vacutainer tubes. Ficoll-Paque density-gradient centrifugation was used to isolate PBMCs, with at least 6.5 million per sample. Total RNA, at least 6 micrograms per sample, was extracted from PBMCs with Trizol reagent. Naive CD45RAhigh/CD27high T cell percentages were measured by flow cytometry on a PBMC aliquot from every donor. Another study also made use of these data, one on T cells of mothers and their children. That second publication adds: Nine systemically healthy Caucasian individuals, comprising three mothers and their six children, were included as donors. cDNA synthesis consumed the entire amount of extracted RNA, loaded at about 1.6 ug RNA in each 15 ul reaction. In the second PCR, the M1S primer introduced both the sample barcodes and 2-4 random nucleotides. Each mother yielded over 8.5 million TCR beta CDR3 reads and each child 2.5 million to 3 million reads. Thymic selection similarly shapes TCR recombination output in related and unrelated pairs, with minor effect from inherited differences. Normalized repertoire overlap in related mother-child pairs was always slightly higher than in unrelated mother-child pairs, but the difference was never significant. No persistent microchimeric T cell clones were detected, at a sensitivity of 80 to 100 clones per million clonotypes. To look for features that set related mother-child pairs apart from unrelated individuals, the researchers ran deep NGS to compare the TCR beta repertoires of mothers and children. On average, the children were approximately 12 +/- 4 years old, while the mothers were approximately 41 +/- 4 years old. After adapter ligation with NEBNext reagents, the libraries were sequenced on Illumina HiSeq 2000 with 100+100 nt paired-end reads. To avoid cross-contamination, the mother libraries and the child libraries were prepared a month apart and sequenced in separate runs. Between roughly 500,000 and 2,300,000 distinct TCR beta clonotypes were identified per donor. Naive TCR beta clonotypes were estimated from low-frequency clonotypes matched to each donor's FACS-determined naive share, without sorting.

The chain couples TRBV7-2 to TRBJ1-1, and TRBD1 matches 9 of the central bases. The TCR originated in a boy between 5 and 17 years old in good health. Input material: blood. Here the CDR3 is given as CASSRTGGAATEAFF. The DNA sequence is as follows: TGTGCCAGCAGCCGAACAGGGGGCGCGGCCACTGAAGCTTTCTTT.